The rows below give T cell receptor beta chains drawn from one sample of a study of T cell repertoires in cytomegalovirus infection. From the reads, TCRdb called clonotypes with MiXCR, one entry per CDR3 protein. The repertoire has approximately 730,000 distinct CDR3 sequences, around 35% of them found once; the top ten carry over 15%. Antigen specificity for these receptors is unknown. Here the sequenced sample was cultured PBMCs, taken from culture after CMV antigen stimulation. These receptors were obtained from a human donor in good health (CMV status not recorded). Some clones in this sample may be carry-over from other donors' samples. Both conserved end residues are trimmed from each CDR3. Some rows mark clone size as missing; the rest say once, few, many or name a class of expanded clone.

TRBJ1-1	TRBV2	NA	ASSDDQGIGAPSAF
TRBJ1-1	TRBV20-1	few	SASGHLNTEAF
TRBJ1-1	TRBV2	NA	ASSVRTENTEAF
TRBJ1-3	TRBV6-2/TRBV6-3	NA	ASRAGVWNTIY
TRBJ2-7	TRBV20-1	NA	SASRPSGAYEQY
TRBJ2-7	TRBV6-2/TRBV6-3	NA	ASSYRDRNTYEQY
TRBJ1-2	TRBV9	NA	ASSVARTYGYT
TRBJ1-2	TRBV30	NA	AWSYGQGNYGYT
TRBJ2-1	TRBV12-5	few	ASGFDLVSREQF
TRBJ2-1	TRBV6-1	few	AIHGLAGGYNEQF
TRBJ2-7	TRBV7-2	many	ASSLLPWGTRYEQY
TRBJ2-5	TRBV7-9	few	ASSGDTGTSVRPRETQY
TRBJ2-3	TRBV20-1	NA	SARDLLAGGPDTQY
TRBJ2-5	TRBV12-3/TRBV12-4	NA	ASSFLTGGRETQY
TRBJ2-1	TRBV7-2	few	ASRLSGGNEQF
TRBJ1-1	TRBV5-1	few	ASSWDRGNTEAF
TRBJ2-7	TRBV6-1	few	ATNRGGYEQY
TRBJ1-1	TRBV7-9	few	ASSAGGLSEAF
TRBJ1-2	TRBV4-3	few	ASSQDLAYYGYT
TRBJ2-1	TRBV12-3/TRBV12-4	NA	ASRAGTSGPGEQF
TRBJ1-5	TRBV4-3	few	ASSQEAWTGNQPQH
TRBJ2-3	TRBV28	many	ASSPGNTDTQY
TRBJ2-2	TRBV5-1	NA	ASGDGGQNTGELF
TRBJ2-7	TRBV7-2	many	ASSARGSSYEQY
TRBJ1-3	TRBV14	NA	ASSRDRVPGNTIY
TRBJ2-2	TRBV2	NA	ASRRQYTGELF
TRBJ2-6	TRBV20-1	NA	SARAPASNVLT
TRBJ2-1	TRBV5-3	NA	ASSSVDLGGGDEQF
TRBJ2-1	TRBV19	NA	ASRDNQPYNEQF
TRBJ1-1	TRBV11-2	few	ASSPPTGRNTEAF
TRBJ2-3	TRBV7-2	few	ASSLRVRADTQY
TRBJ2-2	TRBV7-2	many	ASSLRFRNTGELF
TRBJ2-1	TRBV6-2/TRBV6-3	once	ASSPLAGRTYNEQF